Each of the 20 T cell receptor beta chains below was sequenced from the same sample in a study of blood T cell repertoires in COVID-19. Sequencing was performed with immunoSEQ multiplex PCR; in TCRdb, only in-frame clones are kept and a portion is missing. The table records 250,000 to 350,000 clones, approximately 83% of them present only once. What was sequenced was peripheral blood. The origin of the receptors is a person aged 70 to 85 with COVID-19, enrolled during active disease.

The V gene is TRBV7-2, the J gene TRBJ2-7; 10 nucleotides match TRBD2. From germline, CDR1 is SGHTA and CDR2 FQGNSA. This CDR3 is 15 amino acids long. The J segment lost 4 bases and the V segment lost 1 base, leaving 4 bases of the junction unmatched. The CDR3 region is CASSLVLAGEYEQYF. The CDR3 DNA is TGTGCCAGCAGCTTAGTTCTAGCGGGAGAGTACGAGCAGTACTTC.

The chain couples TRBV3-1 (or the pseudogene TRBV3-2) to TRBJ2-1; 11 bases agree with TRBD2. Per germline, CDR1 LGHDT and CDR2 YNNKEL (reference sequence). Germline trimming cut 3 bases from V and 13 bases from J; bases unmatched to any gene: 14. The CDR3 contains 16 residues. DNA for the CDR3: TGTGCCAGCAGCCAGGGTTCCCCACTAGCGGGAGTGGCACAGTTCTTC. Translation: CASSQGSPLAGVAQFF.

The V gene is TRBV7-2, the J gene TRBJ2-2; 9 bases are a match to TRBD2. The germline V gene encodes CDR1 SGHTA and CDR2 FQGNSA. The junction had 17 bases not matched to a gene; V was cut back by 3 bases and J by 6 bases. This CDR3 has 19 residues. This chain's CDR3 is CASSFARQTRTSAAGELFF. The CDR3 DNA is TGTGCCAGCAGCTTTGCCCGCCAAACTAGGACTAGCGCCGCCGGGGAGCTGTTTTTT. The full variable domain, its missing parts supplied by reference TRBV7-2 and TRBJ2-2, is GAGVSQSPSNKVTEKGKDVELRCDPISGHTALYWYRQSLGQGLEFLIYFQGNSAPDKSGLPSDRFSAERTGGSVSTLTIQRTQQEDSAVYLCASSFARQTRTSAAGELFFGEGSRLTVL.

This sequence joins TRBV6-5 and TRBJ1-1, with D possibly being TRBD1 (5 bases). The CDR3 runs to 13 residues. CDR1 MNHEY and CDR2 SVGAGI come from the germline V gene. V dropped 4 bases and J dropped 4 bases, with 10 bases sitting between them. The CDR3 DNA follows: TGTGCCAGCAGTTTCCAGGGTACCACTGAAGCTTTCTTT. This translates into CASSFQGTTEAFF.

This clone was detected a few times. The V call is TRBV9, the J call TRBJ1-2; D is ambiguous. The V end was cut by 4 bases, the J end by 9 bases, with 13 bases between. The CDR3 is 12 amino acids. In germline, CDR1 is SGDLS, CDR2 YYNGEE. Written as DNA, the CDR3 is TGTGCCAGCAGCACCTCGACTTCGCGCTACACCTTC. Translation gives CASSTSTSRYTF.

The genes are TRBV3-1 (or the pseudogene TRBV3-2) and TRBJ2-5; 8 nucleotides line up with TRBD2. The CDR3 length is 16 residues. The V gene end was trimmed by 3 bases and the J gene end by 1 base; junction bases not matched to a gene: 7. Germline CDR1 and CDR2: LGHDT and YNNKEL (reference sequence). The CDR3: CASSHATSGGQETQYF. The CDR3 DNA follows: TGTGCCAGCAGCCATGCAACTAGCGGAGGCCAAGAGACCCAGTACTTC.

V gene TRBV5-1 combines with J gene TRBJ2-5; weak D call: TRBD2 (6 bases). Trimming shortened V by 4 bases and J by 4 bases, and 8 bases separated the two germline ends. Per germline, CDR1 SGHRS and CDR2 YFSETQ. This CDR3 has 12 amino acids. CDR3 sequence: CASSPGGETQYF. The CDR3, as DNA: TGCGCCAGCAGCCCCGGGGGAGAGACCCAGTACTTC.

The CDR3 nucleotides are TGTGCCAGCAGCCAAGGCCCGTATCGACAGGGAAGGAACACTGAAGCTTTCTTT. As protein: CASSQGPYRQGRNTEAFF. The V call is TRBV3-1 (or the pseudogene TRBV3-2), the J call TRBJ1-1; TRBD1 matches 7 bases. Per the germline V gene, CDR1 is LGHDT and CDR2 is YNNKEL (reference sequence). J gave up 1 base and V 1 base, and 12 bases lay outside the gene matches. This CDR3 is built from 18 residues.

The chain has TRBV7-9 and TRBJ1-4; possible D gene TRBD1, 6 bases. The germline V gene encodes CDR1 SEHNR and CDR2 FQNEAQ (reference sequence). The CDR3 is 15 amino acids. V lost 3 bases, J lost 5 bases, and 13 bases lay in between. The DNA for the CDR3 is TGTGCCAGCAGCTTTTCTACAGGGTGGAATGAAAAACTGTTTTTT. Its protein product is CASSFSTGWNEKLFF.

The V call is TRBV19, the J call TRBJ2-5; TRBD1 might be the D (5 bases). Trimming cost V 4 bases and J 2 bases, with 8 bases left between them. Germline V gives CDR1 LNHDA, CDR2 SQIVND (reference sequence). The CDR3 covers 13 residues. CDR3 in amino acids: CASSTTGQETQYF. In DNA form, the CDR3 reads TGTGCCAGTAGTACAACAGGACAAGAGACCCAGTACTTC.

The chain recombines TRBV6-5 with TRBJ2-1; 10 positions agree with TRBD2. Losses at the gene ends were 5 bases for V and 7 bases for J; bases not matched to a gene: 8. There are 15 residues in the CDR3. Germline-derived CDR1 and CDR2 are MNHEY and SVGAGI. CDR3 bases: TGTGCCAGCAGTCTCGTAGCGGGGGGCGGAAATGAGCAGTTCTTC. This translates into CASSLVAGGGNEQFF.

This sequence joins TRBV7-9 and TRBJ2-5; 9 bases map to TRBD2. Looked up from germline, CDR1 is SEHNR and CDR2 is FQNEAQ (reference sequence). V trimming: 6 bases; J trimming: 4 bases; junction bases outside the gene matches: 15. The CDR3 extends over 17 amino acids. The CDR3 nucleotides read TGTGCCAGCAGGAAAACCACCGGCGGGGGGGCCAGAGAGACCCAGTACTTC. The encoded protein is CASRKTTGGGARETQYF.

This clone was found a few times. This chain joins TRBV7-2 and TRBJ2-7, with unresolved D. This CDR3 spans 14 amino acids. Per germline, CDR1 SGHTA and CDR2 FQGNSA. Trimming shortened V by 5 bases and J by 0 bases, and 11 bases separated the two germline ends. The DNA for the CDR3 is TGTGCCAGCAGCCCCCTGTGGAGCTCCTACGAGCAGTACTTC. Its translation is CASSPLWSSYEQYF.

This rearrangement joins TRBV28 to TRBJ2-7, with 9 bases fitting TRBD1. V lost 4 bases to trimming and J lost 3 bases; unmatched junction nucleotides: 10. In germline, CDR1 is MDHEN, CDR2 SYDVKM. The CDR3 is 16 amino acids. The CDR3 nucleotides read TGTGCCAGCAGTTCACAATACAGGGGGCTAATCTACGAGCAGTACTTC. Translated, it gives CASSSQYRGLIYEQYF.

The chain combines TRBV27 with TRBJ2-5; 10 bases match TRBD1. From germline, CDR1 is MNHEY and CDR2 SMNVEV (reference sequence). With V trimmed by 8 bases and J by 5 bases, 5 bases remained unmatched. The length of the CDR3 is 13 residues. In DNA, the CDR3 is TGTGCCAGCCATCGACAGGGGGCGGAGACCCAGTACTTC. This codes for CASHRQGAETQYF.

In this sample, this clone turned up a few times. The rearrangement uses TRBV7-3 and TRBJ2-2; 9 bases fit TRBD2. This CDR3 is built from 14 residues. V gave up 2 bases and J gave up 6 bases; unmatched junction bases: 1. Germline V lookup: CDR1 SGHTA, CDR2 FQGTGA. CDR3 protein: CASSLLAGPGELFF. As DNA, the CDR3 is TGTGCCAGCAGCTTACTAGCGGGGCCCGGGGAGCTGTTTTTT.

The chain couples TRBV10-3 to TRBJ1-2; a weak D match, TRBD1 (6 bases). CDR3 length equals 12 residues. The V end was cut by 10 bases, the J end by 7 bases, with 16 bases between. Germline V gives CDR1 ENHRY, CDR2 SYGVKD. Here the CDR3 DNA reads TGTGCCACTACCTCAGGGGAGGGTGGCTACACCTTC. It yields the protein CATTSGEGGYTF.

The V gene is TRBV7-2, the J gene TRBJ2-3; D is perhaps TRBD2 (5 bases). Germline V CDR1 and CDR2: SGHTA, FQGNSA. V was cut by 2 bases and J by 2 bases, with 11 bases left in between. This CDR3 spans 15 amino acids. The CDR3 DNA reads TGTGCCAGCAGCTTACTGAGACTAAACACAGATACGCAGTATTTT. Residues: CASSLLRLNTDTQYF. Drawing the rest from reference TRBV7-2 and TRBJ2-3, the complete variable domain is GAGVSQSPSNKVTEKGKDVELRCDPISGHTALYWYRQSLGQGLEFLIYFQGNSAPDKSGLPSDRFSAERTGGSVSTLTIQRTQQEDSAVYLCASSLLRLNTDTQYFGPGTRLTVL.

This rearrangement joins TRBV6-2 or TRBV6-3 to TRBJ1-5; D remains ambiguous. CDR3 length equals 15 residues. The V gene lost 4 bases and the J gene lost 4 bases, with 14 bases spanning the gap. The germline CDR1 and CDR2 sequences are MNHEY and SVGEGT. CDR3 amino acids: CASSLGYGENQPQHF. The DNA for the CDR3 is TGTGCCAGCAGTTTAGGTTACGGGGAGAATCAGCCCCAGCATTTT.

DNA of the CDR3: TGTGCCAGCAGCTACGGACAGTCGAACACTGAAGCTTTCTTT. As protein: CASSYGQSNTEAFF. The V gene is TRBV7-6, the J gene TRBJ1-1, with a possible D match to TRBD1 (6 bases). In germline, CDR1 is SGHVS, CDR2 FNYEAQ. The CDR3 spans 14 residues. Trimming shortened V by 4 bases and J by 1 base, and 10 bases separated the two germline ends.